This entry lists 32 T cell receptor beta chains sequenced from one sample in a study of T cell repertoires in cytomegalovirus infection (dated 2019 in TCRdb). Sequenced on an Illumina HiSeq 1500. TCRdb reprocessed the public reads (quality trimming at Q25 with fastp, clone calling with MiXCR) and kept in-frame beta chains. CDR3 protein sequences are deduplicated, and each keeps its most common genes and DNA. The sample contains 450,000 to 550,000 distinct CDR3 sequences, 16% of them found a single time. Together, the top ten hold roughly a quarter of the sample. The sample consisted of CD8+ T cells from PBMCs. The receptors stem from a human donor in good health (CMV status not recorded). Some clones in this sample may be carry-over from other donors' samples.

The chain carries TRBV30 and TRBJ2-1; 9 nucleotides line up with TRBD2. The CDR3 contains 15 residues. Looked up from germline, CDR1 is GTSNPN and CDR2 is SVGIG (reference sequence). J gave up 4 bases and V 2 bases, and 6 bases lay outside the gene matches. As DNA, the CDR3 is TGTGCCTGGAGTCCTCCTAGCGGGGTTTACAATGAGCAGTTCTTC. Encoded protein: CAWSPPSGVYNEQFF.

The CDR3 protein is CASRGGATNEKLFF. The CDR3 nucleotides read TGTGCCAGCAGGGGCGGGGCAACTAATGAAAAACTGTTTTTT. The chain combines TRBV7-9 with TRBJ1-4; D unclear. Trimming removed 6 bases from V and 0 bases from J, with 8 bases in between. This CDR3 is built from 14 residues. The V gene's germline CDR1 is SEHNR and CDR2 FQNEAQ (reference sequence).

Many counts were recorded for this clonotype. The V and J genes are TRBV7-9 and TRBJ1-5; a weak D match, TRBD1 (5 bases). This CDR3 has 13 residues. Germline CDR1 is SEHNR and CDR2 is FQNEAQ (reference sequence). Trimming stripped 0 bases from V and 6 bases from J, with 6 bases between. The DNA for the CDR3 is TGTGCCAGCAGCTTAGCCGACAGTCAGCCCCAGCATTTT. Translated: CASSLADSQPQHF. The full variable domain, with the rest looked up from reference TRBV7-9 and TRBJ1-5, is DTGVSQNPRHKITKRGQNVTFRCDPISEHNRLYWYRQTLGQGPEFLTYFQNEAQLEKSRLLSDRFSAERPKGSFSTLEIQRTEQGDSAMYLCASSLADSQPQHFGDGTRLSIL.

This clonotype has just a few counts. V usage is TRBV19 and J usage is TRBJ2-3, with D perhaps TRBD1 (6 bases). Per the germline V gene, CDR1 is LNHDA and CDR2 is SQIVND (reference sequence). Trimming pared 4 bases from V and 3 bases from J, leaving 14 bases between. The CDR3 spans 15 residues. The CDR3 sequence: CASSSRQVETDTQYF. The CDR3 bases are TGTGCCAGTAGTAGCCGACAGGTTGAGACAGATACGCAGTATTTT.

The V and J genes are TRBV4-3 and TRBJ1-2; possibly TRBD1 for D (5 bases). Germline V gene data show CDR1 as LGHNA and CDR2 as YSLEER. The CDR3 consists of 16 residues. V was pared by 3 bases and J by 3 bases, with 17 bases between. The CDR3 bases are TGCGCCAGCAGCCACCGAGGGACCTATGGGGACTATGGCTACACCTTC. Encoded protein: CASSHRGTYGDYGYTF.

This clonotype was seen many times. V usage is TRBV28 and J usage is TRBJ2-1, with D possibly TRBD2 on 5 matching bases. The CDR3 loop spans 14 amino acids. Per the germline V gene, CDR1 is MDHEN and CDR2 is SYDVKM. The V and J ends lost 6 bases and 7 bases respectively, with 16 bases between them. The CDR3 bases are TGTGCCAGCAGCCTACTAGGTTTAGTGAATGAGCAGTTCTTC. It codes for CASSLLGLVNEQFF.

The chain carries TRBV7-9 and TRBJ1-2, with D perhaps matching TRBD1 (5 bases). V lost 6 bases and J lost 0, with 8 bases in between. This CDR3 comprises 13 residues. CDR1 and CDR2 from the germline V gene are SEHNR and FQNEAQ (reference sequence). The CDR3 sequence is CASRGEPNYGYTF. In nucleotides, the CDR3 is TGTGCCAGCAGGGGGGAGCCTAACTATGGCTACACCTTC.

This clonotype has more than one count but fewer than ten. The chain employs TRBV13 and TRBJ2-7; 10 bases align to TRBD2. CDR1 PRHDT and CDR2 FYEKMQ come from the germline V gene (reference sequence). CDR3 length equals 14 residues. With 3 bases clipped from V and 4 bases from J, the junction kept 3 bases outside the gene matches. The CDR3 region is CASSFASGSYEQYF. DNA for the CDR3: TGTGCCAGCAGCTTCGCTAGCGGGAGTTACGAGCAGTACTTC.

This clonotype was seen many times. The DNA of the CDR3 is TGTGCCAGCAGCGTAGGGGCAGGGAGCCATGAGCAGTTCTTC. It specifies CASSVGAGSHEQFF. The chain combines TRBV9 with TRBJ2-1; D may match TRBD1 or TRBD2 (5 bases each). The V gene lost 0 bases and the J gene lost 8 bases, with 12 bases spanning the gap. The CDR3 is 14 amino acids. Germline lookup yields CDR1 SGDLS and CDR2 YYNGEE.

Comments on this clonotype: One end of the junction is discordant with germline, which a read error may explain. The chain's CDR3 is CARSYGDGKTGELFF. As DNA, the CDR3 is TGTGCCAGAAGTTATGGGGACGGTAAAACCGGGGAGCTGTTTTTT. The J gene is TRBJ2-2, the V gene TRBV27; TRBD1 or TRBD2 may be the D gene (5 bases each). This CDR3 has 15 amino acids. Germline CDR1 is MNHEY and CDR2 is SMNVEV (reference sequence).

This clonotype was seen a few times. The V gene is TRBV27, the J gene TRBJ1-2; D call uncertain. This CDR3 comprises 11 residues. Trimming removed 7 bases at V and 1 base at J, with 4 bases between. CDR1 MNHEY and CDR2 SMNVEV come from the germline V gene (reference sequence). The CDR3 sequence: CASMDNYGYTF. CDR3 sequence (DNA): TGTGCCAGCATGGATAACTATGGCTACACCTTC.

This clonotype was observed a handful of times. The chain uses TRBV7-6 and TRBJ2-1; D may be TRBD2 (5 bases). The V gene's germline CDR1 is SGHVS and CDR2 FNYEAQ. V gave up 4 bases and J gave up 10 bases, with 14 bases separating them. This CDR3 spans 13 amino acids. In DNA form, the CDR3 reads TGTGCCAGCAGCTCCCCCCCTAGCACCGAGCAGTTCTTC. Residues: CASSSPPSTEQFF.

Note on this clonotype: The conserved final phenylalanine or tryptophan is absent from the CDR3, which likely points to a read error. It is unclear where the CDR3 begins or ends on the DNA, so no DNA is shown, and the CDR3 is as TCRdb lists it. The chain couples TRBV27 to TRBJ1-1; the table gives TRBD1 as D, unverified against the DNA. The CDR3 numbers 11 amino acids, ends counted. The germline CDR1 and CDR2 sequences are MNHEY and SMNVEV (reference sequence). CDR3 in amino acids: CATRRGTESFL.

This clonotype was found many times. This chain joins TRBV7-9 and TRBJ2-5, with 7 bases fitting TRBD1. J was trimmed by 4 bases and V by 5 bases; bases with no gene match: 7. The V gene's germline CDR1 is SEHNR and CDR2 FQNEAQ (reference sequence). This CDR3 spans 14 amino acids. Here the CDR3 reads CASSRQGVRETQYF. Written as DNA, the CDR3 is TGTGCCAGCAGCCGACAGGGAGTGAGAGAGACCCAGTACTTC.

This clonotype came up a few times. The chain recombines TRBV6-5 with TRBJ2-2; TRBD2 might be the D (5 bases). V was shortened by 0 bases and J by 2 bases, with 19 bases between the two germline ends. The CDR3 contains 19 residues. Germline CDR1 MNHEY, CDR2 SVGAGI. CDR3 loop: CASSYSVRGADTNTGELFF. As DNA, the CDR3 is TGTGCCAGCAGTTACTCGGTTCGTGGAGCGGATACAAACACCGGGGAGCTGTTTTTT.

This clonotype was counted a few times. The CDR3 sequence is CASSTLGGAIEKNEQFF. In DNA form, the CDR3 reads TGTGCCAGCAGTACCCTCGGGGGGGCGATAGAGAAAAATGAGCAGTTCTTC. This sequence joins TRBV6-4 and TRBJ2-1, with 8 bases aligning to TRBD2. The V and J ends lost 5 bases and 7 bases, in that order; junction bases with no gene match: 16. The CDR3 has 17 amino acids. The V gene's germline CDR1 is MRHNA and CDR2 SNTAGT.

This sequence joins TRBV7-8 and TRBJ1-5; weak D call: TRBD1 (6 bases). V was trimmed by 3 bases and J by 6 bases, leaving 9 bases between them. The germline CDR1 and CDR2 sequences are SGHVS and FQNEAQ. CDR3 length equals 13 residues. The CDR3 here is CASSLGARQPQHF. Here the CDR3 DNA reads TGTGCCAGCAGCTTGGGGGCGCGTCAGCCCCAGCATTTT.

This clonotype was counted many times. The chain has TRBV7-4 and TRBJ1-3, with D maybe TRBD1 (6 bases). With 6 bases removed from V and 3 bases from J, the gap between germline ends came to 21 bases. This CDR3 region has 17 residues. CDR1 and CDR2 (germline): SGHVT, SQSDAQ. The CDR3 sequence: CASRPTNRVRGGNTIYF. The CDR3 DNA sequence: TGTGCCAGCAGGCCCACAAACAGGGTCCGAGGTGGAAACACCATATATTTT. The full variable domain, with the rest looked up from reference TRBV7-4 and TRBJ1-3, is GAGVSQSPRYKVAKRGRDVALRCDSISGHVTLYWYRQTLGQGSEVLTYSQSDAQRDKSGRPSGRFSAERPERSVSTLKIQRTEQGDSAVYLCASRPTNRVRGGNTIYFGEGSWLTVV.

This clonotype was counted many times. The gene calls are TRBV7-8 and TRBJ1-1, with D possibly being TRBD1 (6 bases). The germline V and J ends were trimmed by 0 bases and 6 bases, with 23 bases remaining between them. The CDR3 loop spans 18 amino acids. From germline, CDR1 is SGHVS and CDR2 FQNEAQ. The CDR3 nucleotides are TGTGCCAGCAGCTTAGCGGTGGGTCAGGGGCCGCCGGGGGCTGAAGCTTTCTTT. Translation: CASSLAVGQGPPGAEAFF. Based on the CDR3 plus reference TRBV7-8 and TRBJ1-1, the full variable domain is GAGVSQSPRYKVAKRGQDVALRCDPISGHVSLFWYQQALGQGPEFLTYFQNEAQLDKSGLPSDRFFAERPEGSVSTLKIQRTQQEDSAVYLCASSLAVGQGPPGAEAFFGQGTRLTVV.

This clonotype has a count of ten or more. The V gene is TRBV7-9, the J gene TRBJ2-5; perhaps D is TRBD1 or TRBD2 (5 bases each). Germline V gene lookup returns CDR1 SEHNR and CDR2 FQNEAQ (reference sequence). V was clipped by 4 bases and J by 2 bases, with 14 bases between them. CDR3 length: 15 amino acids. The CDR3 sequence: CASSSLGTQQETQYF. CDR3 coding DNA: TGTGCCAGCAGCTCACTAGGGACGCAACAAGAGACCCAGTACTTC.

CDR3 sequence (DNA): TGTGCCACCAGTGGGCTAGCGGAGAACACCGGGGAGCTGTTTTTT. Translation: CATSGLAENTGELFF. This chain joins TRBV24-1 and TRBJ2-2; 7 bases match TRBD2. The germline gives CDR1 KGHDR, CDR2 SFDVKD. The CDR3 is 15 residues long. V lost 5 bases, J lost 1 base, and 3 bases stayed unmatched.

This clonotype was seen only a few times. J is TRBJ1-2 and V is TRBV28; 9 bases fit TRBD1. The CDR3 totals 14 residues. V lost 4 bases to trimming and J lost 3 bases; unmatched junction nucleotides: 3. Germline V gene sequence: CDR1 MDHEN, CDR2 SYDVKM. CDR3 DNA: TGTGCCAGCAGTTACAGGGGGCGCGACTATGGCTACACCTTC. Translated: CASSYRGRDYGYTF.

Details on this clonotype: One junction end does not reproduce the germline sequence, and a read error may be involved. This chain joins TRBV6-5 and TRBJ2-3; 8 bases are a match to TRBD1. The germline V gene has CDR1 MNHEY and CDR2 SVGAGI. The CDR3 contains 14 residues. The CDR3 coding sequence is TGTGCCAGCTGTTACGGACAGGGCAGAGATACGCAGTATTTT. It is translated as CASCYGQGRDTQYF.

In its sample, this clonotype was seen many times. This chain's CDR3 is CASSLITRDTQYF. CDR3 sequence (DNA): TGTGCCAGCAGCTTAATTACCCGGGATACGCAGTATTTT. J is TRBJ2-3 and V is TRBV7-3; D gene unclear. Trimming shortened V by 1 base and J by 6 bases, and 8 bases separated the two germline ends. This CDR3 region has 13 residues. Germline values: CDR1 SGHTA, CDR2 FQGTGA.

In the case of this clonotype: One base away lies a much larger clone, so this may be a sequencing read error. The chain has TRBV11-2 and TRBJ1-1; tentative D call: TRBD1 (6 bases). This CDR3 has 11 residues. Germline lookup yields CDR1 SGHAT and CDR2 FQNNGV. The DNA of the CDR3 is TGTGCCAGCAGTTCAGGGGAGCGTGCTATCTTT. Its translation is CASSSGERAIF.

This clonotype was counted at least ten times. The chain carries TRBV12-3 or TRBV12-4 and TRBJ1-3; 10 bases match TRBD1. The CDR3 totals 15 residues. Germline trimming cut 8 bases from V and 2 bases from J; bases unmatched to any gene: 6. For the CDR3, the DNA is TGTGCCAGCTGGCCGGGGACAGGGGCTGGAAACACCATATATTTT. Residues: CASWPGTGAGNTIYF.

The chain joins TRBV7-9 to TRBJ2-7, with TRBD2 identical over 8 bases. CDR3 length: 16 amino acids. The germline CDR1 and CDR2 sequences are SEHNR and FQNEAQ (reference sequence). V trimming: 7 bases; J trimming: 1 base; junction bases outside the gene matches: 12. For the CDR3, the DNA is TGTGCCAGCACCCCCCCCCCCATAGCGGGGTCCTACGAGCAGTACTTC. Encoded protein: CASTPPPIAGSYEQYF.

This clonotype occurred many times. The chain employs TRBV24-1 and TRBJ2-2, with D unresolved. Germline assignment: CDR1 KGHDR and CDR2 SFDVKD. The CDR3 is 11 amino acids. The V gene lost 9 bases and the J gene lost 3 bases, with 4 bases spanning the gap. CDR3 coding DNA: TGTGCCACCGGAGACACCGGGGAGCTGTTTTTT. Its protein product is CATGDTGELFF.

The chain is built from TRBV29-1 and TRBJ1-2; unclear D gene. The germline gives CDR1 SQVTM, CDR2 ANQGSEA. This CDR3 has 16 residues. V dropped 0 bases and J dropped 0 bases, with 14 bases sitting between them. CDR3 amino acids: CSVEEMVNLPNYGYTF. In DNA form, the CDR3 reads TGCAGCGTTGAAGAAATGGTCAACCTTCCTAACTATGGCTACACCTTC.

This clonotype was detected ten times or more. The chain joins TRBV7-8 to TRBJ2-2; TRBD2 agrees at 10 bases. The germline V gene has CDR1 SGHVS and CDR2 FQNEAQ. V was pared by 3 bases and J by 3 bases, with 7 bases of the junction left unmatched. The CDR3 covers 17 residues. The CDR3 bases are TGTGCCAGCAGCTTCATACTAGCGGGATTTGACACCGGGGAGCTGTTTTTT. Translation: CASSFILAGFDTGELFF.

This clonotype has only a few counts. V gene TRBV4-1 combines with J gene TRBJ2-3, with no clear D. CDR3 length: 16 amino acids. V gave up 5 bases and J gave up 4 bases, with 19 bases separating them. CDR1 is MGHRA and CDR2 is YSYEKL in the germline V gene. CDR3 residues: CASSFRLFVGADTQYF. As DNA, the CDR3 is TGCGCCAGCAGCTTTCGCCTGTTTGTGGGCGCAGATACGCAGTATTTT.

This clonotype has ten or more counts. This rearrangement joins TRBV6-2 or TRBV6-3 to TRBJ2-5; 9 positions agree with TRBD1. The CDR3 is 15 amino acids. The junction had 9 bases not matched to a gene; V was cut back by 5 bases and J by 5 bases. Germline V lookup: CDR1 MNHEY, CDR2 SVGEGT. CDR3 protein: CASSHPGQGRETQYF. CDR3 coding DNA: TGTGCCAGCAGTCACCCGGGACAGGGAAGGGAGACCCAGTACTTC.